This entry features one T cell receptor beta chain sequence. The sample belongs to a study of shared clonotypes between healthy human individuals. CDR3 length equals 14 residues. Germline loops: CDR1 SQVTM, CDR2 ANQGSEA. V lost 0 bases to trimming and J lost 8 bases, with 16 bases between them. Genomic DNA (from each subset) was split evenly across several immunoSEQ plates. The data were produced by immunoSEQ multiplex PCR, yet TCRdb's version contains in-frame clones alone and is incomplete. The sample includes roughly 2.1 million clones, approximately 94% of them seen just once. CD45RO-negative, CCR7-positively selected cells formed the naive CD8 fraction, excluding terminally differentiated effector memory CD45RA+ cells.

The material sequenced was naive CD8+ T cells from PBMCs. The chain employs TRBV29-1 and TRBJ1-2; possible D gene TRBD1, 6 bases. The receptor's source is a man between 18 and 29 years old in good health. Some clones in this sample may be carry-over from other donors' samples. CDR3 coding DNA: TGCAGCGTTGAAGATACAGAGGGGACAAACGGCTACACCTTC. Amino acids: CSVEDTEGTNGYTF.